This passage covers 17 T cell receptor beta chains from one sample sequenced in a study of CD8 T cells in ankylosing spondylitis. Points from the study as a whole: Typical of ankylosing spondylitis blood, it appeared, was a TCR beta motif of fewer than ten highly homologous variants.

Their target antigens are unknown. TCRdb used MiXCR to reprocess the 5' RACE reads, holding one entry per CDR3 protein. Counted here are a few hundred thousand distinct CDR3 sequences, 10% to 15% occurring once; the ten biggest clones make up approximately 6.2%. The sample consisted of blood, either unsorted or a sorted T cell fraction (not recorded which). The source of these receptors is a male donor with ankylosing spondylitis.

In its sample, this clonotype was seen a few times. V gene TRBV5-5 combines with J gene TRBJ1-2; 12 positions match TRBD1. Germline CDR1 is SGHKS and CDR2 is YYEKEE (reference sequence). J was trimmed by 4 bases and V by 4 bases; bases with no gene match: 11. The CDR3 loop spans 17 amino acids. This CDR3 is CASSPGTGGVILYGYTF. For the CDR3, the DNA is TGTGCCAGCAGCCCTGGGACAGGGGGCGTAATACTCTATGGCTACACCTTC.

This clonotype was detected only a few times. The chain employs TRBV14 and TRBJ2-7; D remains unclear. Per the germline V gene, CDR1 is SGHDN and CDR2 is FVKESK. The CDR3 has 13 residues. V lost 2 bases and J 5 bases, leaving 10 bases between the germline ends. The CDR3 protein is CASSQRAVDEQYF. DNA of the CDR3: TGTGCCAGCAGCCAACGGGCAGTGGACGAGCAGTACTTC.

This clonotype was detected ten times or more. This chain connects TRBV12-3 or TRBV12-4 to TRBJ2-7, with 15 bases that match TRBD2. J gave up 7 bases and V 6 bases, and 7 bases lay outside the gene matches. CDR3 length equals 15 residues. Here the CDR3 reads CASRAPGLAGGEQYF. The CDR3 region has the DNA TGTGCCAGCAGAGCTCCGGGACTAGCGGGAGGAGAGCAGTACTTC.

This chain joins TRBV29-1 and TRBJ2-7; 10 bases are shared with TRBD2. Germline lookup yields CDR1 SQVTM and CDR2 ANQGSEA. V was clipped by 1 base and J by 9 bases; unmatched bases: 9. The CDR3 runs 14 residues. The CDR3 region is CSVEVVAGGLRQYF. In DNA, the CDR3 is TGCAGCGTTGAAGTTGTAGCGGGAGGACTTAGGCAGTACTTC.

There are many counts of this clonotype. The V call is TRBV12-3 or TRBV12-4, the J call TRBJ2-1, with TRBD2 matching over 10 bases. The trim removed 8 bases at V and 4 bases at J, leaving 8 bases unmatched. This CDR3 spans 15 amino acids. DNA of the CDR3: TGTGCCAGCCGAAGCGGGGGGGAATCGTACAATGAGCAGTTCTTC. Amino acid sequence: CASRSGGESYNEQFF.

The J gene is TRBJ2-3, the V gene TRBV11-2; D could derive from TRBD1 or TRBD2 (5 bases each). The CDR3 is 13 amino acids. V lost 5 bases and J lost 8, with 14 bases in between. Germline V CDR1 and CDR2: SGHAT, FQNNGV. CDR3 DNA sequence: TGTGCCAGCAGCAGAGGGGATATGGTTACGCAGTATTTT. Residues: CASSRGDMVTQYF.

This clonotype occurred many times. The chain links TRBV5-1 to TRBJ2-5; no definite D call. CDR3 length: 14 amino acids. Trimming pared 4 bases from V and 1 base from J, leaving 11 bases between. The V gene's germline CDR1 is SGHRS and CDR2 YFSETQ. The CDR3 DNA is TGCGCCAGCAGCACGGAGCAGATCCAAGAGACCCAGTACTTC. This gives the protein CASSTEQIQETQYF.

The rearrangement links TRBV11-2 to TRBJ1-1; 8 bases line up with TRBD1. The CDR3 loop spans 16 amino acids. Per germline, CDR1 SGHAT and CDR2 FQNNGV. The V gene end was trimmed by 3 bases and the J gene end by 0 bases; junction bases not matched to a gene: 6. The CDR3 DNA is TGTGCCAGCAGCTTCGGGACAGGAACCATGAACACTGAAGCTTTCTTT. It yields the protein CASSFGTGTMNTEAFF.

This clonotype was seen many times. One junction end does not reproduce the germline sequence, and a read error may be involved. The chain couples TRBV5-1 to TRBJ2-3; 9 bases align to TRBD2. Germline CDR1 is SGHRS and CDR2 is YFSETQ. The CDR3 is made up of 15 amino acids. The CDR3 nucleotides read TGCGCCAGCAGCTTGGAGATGTTGCGGGAGGGCCTGGATCATTTT. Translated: CASSLEMLREGLDHF. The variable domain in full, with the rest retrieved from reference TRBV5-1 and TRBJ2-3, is KAGVTQTPRYLIKTRGQQVTLSCSPISGHRSVSWYQQTPGQGLQFLFEYFSETQRNKGNFPGRFSGRQFSNSRSEMNVSTLELGDSALYLCASSLEMLREGLDHFGPGTRLTVL.

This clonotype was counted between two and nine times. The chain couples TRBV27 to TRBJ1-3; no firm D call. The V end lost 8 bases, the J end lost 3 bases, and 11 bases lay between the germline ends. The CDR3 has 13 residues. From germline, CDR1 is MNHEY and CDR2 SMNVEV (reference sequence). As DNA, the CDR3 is TGTGCCAGCGGAGAGCTGGGTGGAAACACCATATATTTT. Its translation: CASGELGGNTIYF.

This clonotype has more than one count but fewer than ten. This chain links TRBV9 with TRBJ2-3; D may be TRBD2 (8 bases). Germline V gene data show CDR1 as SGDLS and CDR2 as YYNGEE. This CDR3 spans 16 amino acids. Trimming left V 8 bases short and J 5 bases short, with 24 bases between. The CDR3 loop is CASSGERGQGEDTQYF. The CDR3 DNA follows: TGTGCCAGTTCTGGAGAGCGGGGGCAGGGGGAAGATACGCAGTATTTT.

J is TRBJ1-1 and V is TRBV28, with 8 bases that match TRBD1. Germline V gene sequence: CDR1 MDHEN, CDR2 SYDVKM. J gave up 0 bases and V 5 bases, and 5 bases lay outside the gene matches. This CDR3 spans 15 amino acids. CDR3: CASSKRTGMNTEAFF. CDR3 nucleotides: TGTGCCAGCAGTAAACGGACAGGGATGAACACTGAAGCTTTCTTT.

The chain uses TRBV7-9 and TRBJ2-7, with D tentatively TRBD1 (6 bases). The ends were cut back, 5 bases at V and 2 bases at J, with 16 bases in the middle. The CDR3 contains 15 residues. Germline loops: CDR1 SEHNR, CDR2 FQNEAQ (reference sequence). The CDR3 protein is CASSPIGQIAYEQYF. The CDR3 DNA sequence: TGTGCCAGCAGCCCCATAGGACAGATAGCCTACGAGCAGTACTTC.

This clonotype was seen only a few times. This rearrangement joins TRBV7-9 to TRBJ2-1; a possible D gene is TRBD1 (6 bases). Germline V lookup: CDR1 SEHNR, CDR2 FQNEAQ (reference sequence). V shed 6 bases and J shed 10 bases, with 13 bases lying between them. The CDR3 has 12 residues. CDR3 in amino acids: CASSLDRTEQFF. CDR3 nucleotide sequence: TGTGCCAGCAGTCTCGACAGGACCGAGCAGTTCTTC.

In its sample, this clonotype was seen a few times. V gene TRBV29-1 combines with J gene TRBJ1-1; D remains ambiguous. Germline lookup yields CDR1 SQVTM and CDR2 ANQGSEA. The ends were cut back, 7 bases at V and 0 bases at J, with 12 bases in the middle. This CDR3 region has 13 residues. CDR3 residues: CSARDGLNTEAFF. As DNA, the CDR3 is TGCAGCGCCCGAGACGGACTGAACACTGAAGCTTTCTTT.

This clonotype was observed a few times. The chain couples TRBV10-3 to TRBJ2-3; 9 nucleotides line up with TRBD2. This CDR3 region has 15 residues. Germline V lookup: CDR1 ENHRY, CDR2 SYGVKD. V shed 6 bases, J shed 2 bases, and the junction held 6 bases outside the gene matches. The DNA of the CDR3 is TGTGCCATCAGGGCTAGCGGGGATAACACAGATACGCAGTATTTT. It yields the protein CAIRASGDNTDTQYF.

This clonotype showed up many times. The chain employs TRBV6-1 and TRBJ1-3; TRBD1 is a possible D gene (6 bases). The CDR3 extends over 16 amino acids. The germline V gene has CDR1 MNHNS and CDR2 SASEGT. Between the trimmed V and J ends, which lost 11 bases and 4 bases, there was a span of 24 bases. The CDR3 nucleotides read TGTGCCCCCCCGACGGGGCAGGGGATGGAGGGAAACACCATATATTTT. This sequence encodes CAPPTGQGMEGNTIYF.